Listed here are 32 T cell receptor beta chains from one sample, sequenced in a study of blood T cell repertoires in COVID-19. TCRdb's copy holds only in-frame clones and misses some; the assay was immunoSEQ multiplex PCR. The data hold about 340,000 clones, with 83% observed a single time. The sequenced sample consisted of peripheral blood. Every receptor here comes from a man aged 25 to 40 with active or convalescent COVID-19.

The genes are TRBV4-1 and TRBJ2-4, with D possibly being TRBD2 (5 bases). Between the trimmed V and J ends, which lost 1 base and 0 bases, there was a span of 16 bases. Germline-derived CDR1 and CDR2 are MGHRA and YSYEKL. The CDR3 extends over 18 amino acids. The CDR3 is CASSQAASNPVAKNIQYF. The CDR3 bases are TGCGCCAGCAGCCAAGCCGCTAGCAATCCTGTAGCCAAAAACATTCAGTACTTC.

This chain connects TRBV4-1 to TRBJ2-7, with 7 bases matching TRBD1. Germline lookup yields CDR1 MGHRA and CDR2 YSYEKL. This CDR3 is built from 14 residues. V lost 6 bases to trimming and J lost 3 bases; unmatched junction nucleotides: 8. The CDR3 region is CASRRDREDYEQYF. The CDR3, as DNA: TGCGCCAGCAGGCGAGACAGGGAAGACTACGAGCAGTACTTC.

The V gene is TRBV9, the J gene TRBJ1-4; 7 nucleotides agree with TRBD1. This CDR3 is built from 15 residues. V was pared by 3 bases and J by 7 bases, with 9 bases of the junction left unmatched. Per the germline V gene, CDR1 is SGDLS and CDR2 is YYNGEE. CDR3 DNA sequence: TGTGCCAGCAGCGGCTCGACAGGGCAAGGTGAAAAACTGTTTTTT. Amino acids: CASSGSTGQGEKLFF.

The chain is built from TRBV7-9 and TRBJ1-2, with D tentatively TRBD1 (6 bases). Germline values: CDR1 SEHNR, CDR2 FQNEAQ (reference sequence). Trimming removed 3 bases from V and 6 bases from J, with 11 bases in between. CDR3 length: 13 amino acids. The CDR3 region is CASSLEQGNGYTF. The CDR3 nucleotides are TGTGCCAGCAGCTTGGAACAGGGAAATGGCTACACCTTC.

V gene TRBV2 combines with J gene TRBJ2-3, with 11 bases aligning to TRBD2. The J segment lost 2 bases and the V segment lost 5 bases, leaving 3 bases of the junction unmatched. The CDR3 sequence is 15 residues long. Germline lookup yields CDR1 SNHLY and CDR2 FYNNEI. CDR3 sequence (DNA): TGTGCCAGCAGTCTACTAGCGGGAGTCACAGATACGCAGTATTTT. Protein: CASSLLAGVTDTQYF.

The V and J genes are TRBV29-1 and TRBJ1-2, with D possibly matching TRBD1 (5 bases). V lost 6 bases to trimming and J lost 0 bases, with 17 bases between them. The CDR3 contains 15 residues. The germline V gene has CDR1 SQVTM and CDR2 ANQGSEA. CDR3 residues: CSVITRGTTNYGYTF. The CDR3 nucleotides are TGCAGCGTGATAACCCGGGGGACGACTAACTATGGCTACACCTTC.

This clone was picked up one time. V and J are TRBV28 and TRBJ2-2, with 10 bases lining up with TRBD2. Germline CDR1 is MDHEN and CDR2 is SYDVKM. The CDR3 contains 17 residues. Trimming cost V 5 bases and J 6 bases; bases outside gene matches: 12. Here the CDR3 reads CASSALALAGVPGELFF. For the CDR3, the DNA is TGTGCCAGCAGTGCCCTCGCGCTAGCGGGAGTGCCCGGGGAGCTGTTTTTT. The variable domain in full, with the rest retrieved from reference TRBV28 and TRBJ2-2, is DVKVTQSSRYLVKRTGEKVFLECVQDMDHENMFWYRQDPGLGLRLIYFSYDVKMKEKGDIPEGYSVSREKKERFSLILESASTNQTSMYLCASSALALAGVPGELFFGEGSRLTVL.

The chain joins TRBV7-9 to TRBJ1-4, with 10 bases matching TRBD1. Germline loops: CDR1 SEHNR, CDR2 FQNEAQ (reference sequence). The CDR3 totals 14 residues. V trimming: 5 bases; J trimming: 8 bases; junction bases outside the gene matches: 5. CDR3 amino acids: CASSTGTGEEKLFF. The CDR3 bases are TGTGCCAGCAGCACCGGGACAGGGGAAGAAAAACTGTTTTTT.

This clone occurred a few times. The rearrangement joins TRBV4-3 to TRBJ1-4; tentatively, D is TRBD1 (5 bases). CDR1 and CDR2 (germline): LGHNA, YSLEER. The V end lost 1 base, the J end lost 6 bases, and 21 bases lay between the germline ends. CDR3 size: 18 residues. CDR3 bases: TGCGCCAGCAGCCAAGTAATCTCCTGGACACCGTGGTATGAAAAACTGTTTTTT. Amino acid sequence: CASSQVISWTPWYEKLFF.

The rearrangement joins TRBV9 to TRBJ1-2; D may be TRBD1 (5 bases). The V end was cut by 4 bases, the J end by 3 bases, with 19 bases between. This CDR3 contains 16 residues. CDR1 is SGDLS and CDR2 is YYNGEE in the germline V gene. CDR3 loop: CASSPTPGGAYYGYTF. In nucleotides, the CDR3 is TGTGCCAGCAGCCCAACCCCGGGAGGGGCTTACTATGGCTACACCTTC.

The rearrangement joins TRBV28 to TRBJ2-3, with 10 nucleotides matching TRBD2. CDR1 is MDHEN and CDR2 is SYDVKM in the germline V gene. V shed 3 bases and J 5 bases; nucleotides not matched to a gene: 8. This CDR3 is built from 16 residues. As DNA, the CDR3 is TGTGCCAGCAGTTTCGGACTAGCGGTAGGCTTAGATACGCAGTATTTT. Translation: CASSFGLAVGLDTQYF.

V is TRBV24-1 and J is TRBJ2-3; tentative D call: TRBD1 (6 bases). V was pared by 9 bases and J by 4 bases, with 13 bases between. The CDR3 consists of 13 residues. CDR1 and CDR2 from the germline V gene are KGHDR and SFDVKD. This CDR3 reads CATGPQGPDTQYF. The CDR3 DNA is TGTGCCACCGGACCTCAGGGGCCAGATACGCAGTATTTT.

CDR3 bases: TGCGCCAGCAGCCGGGGGACAGGGAGGGATCAGCCCCAGCATTTT. Its translation: CASSRGTGRDQPQHF. This chain connects TRBV4-3 to TRBJ1-5; 9 bases are shared with TRBD1. Per the germline V gene, CDR1 is LGHNA and CDR2 is YSLEER. V was pared by 4 bases and J by 5 bases, with 6 bases of the junction left unmatched. The CDR3 length is 15 residues.

This clone was recorded a few times. The gene calls are TRBV2 and TRBJ2-2, with 7 bases lining up with TRBD2. Germline V gene sequence: CDR1 SNHLY, CDR2 FYNNEI. The CDR3 has 12 amino acids. The junction had 2 bases not matched to a gene; V was cut back by 5 bases and J by 8 bases. This CDR3 reads CASSRGSGELFF. The CDR3 DNA sequence: TGTGCCAGCAGTCGCGGGAGTGGGGAGCTGTTTTTT.

The chain couples TRBV15 to TRBJ1-4, with no clear D. Trimming pared 8 bases from V and 0 bases from J, leaving 7 bases between. From germline, CDR1 is LNHNV and CDR2 YYDKDF (reference sequence). CDR3 length: 13 amino acids. CDR3 residues: CATASATNEKLFF. CDR3 DNA: TGTGCCACCGCCAGCGCAACTAATGAAAAACTGTTTTTT.

V usage is TRBV29-1 and J usage is TRBJ2-1; 8 bases agree with TRBD2. The CDR3 extends over 13 amino acids. Trimming cost V 6 bases and J 8 bases; bases outside gene matches: 9. Per germline, CDR1 SQVTM and CDR2 ANQGSEA. The CDR3 loop reads CSVGRGAAHEQFF. CDR3 DNA: TGCAGCGTGGGGCGGGGGGCCGCCCATGAGCAGTTCTTC.

The chain has TRBV27 and TRBJ2-3; weak D call: TRBD2 (6 bases). The germline CDR1 and CDR2 sequences are MNHEY and SMNVEV (reference sequence). This CDR3 has 13 residues. V lost 5 bases to trimming and J lost 4 bases, with 10 bases between them. The CDR3 DNA reads TGTGCCAGCAGTCATGGAGGGCCAGATACGCAGTATTTT. It codes for CASSHGGPDTQYF.

The chain is built from TRBV4-2 and TRBJ2-5, with TRBD2 matching 7 bases. This CDR3 comprises 15 residues. With V trimmed by 1 base and J by 0 bases, 2 bases remained unmatched. The germline V gene encodes CDR1 LGHNA and CDR2 YNFKEQ. CDR3 loop: CASSQAGRYQETQYF. CDR3 nucleotide sequence: TGTGCCAGCAGCCAAGCCGGGAGGTACCAAGAGACCCAGTACTTC.

The J gene is TRBJ2-3, the V gene TRBV7-2; no firm D call. The CDR3 spans 13 residues. CDR1 is SGHTA, CDR2 FQGNSA, per germline. The germline V and J ends were trimmed by 5 bases and 1 base, with 7 bases remaining between them. CDR3 residues: CASSRVGTDTQYF. CDR3 nucleotides: TGTGCCAGCAGCCGCGTCGGCACAGATACGCAGTATTTT.

The chain has TRBV6-2 or TRBV6-3 and TRBJ2-7; D might be TRBD2 (6 bases). Trimming shortened V by 2 bases and J by 5 bases, and 13 bases separated the two germline ends. CDR3 length equals 14 residues. Germline loops: CDR1 MNHEY, CDR2 SVGEGT. CDR3 in DNA: TGTGCCAGCAGTTACGGTGGGAGGAGCAACGAGCAGTACTTC. Its protein product is CASSYGGRSNEQYF.

The chain recombines TRBV9 with TRBJ1-1, with TRBD1 matching 7 bases. Germline CDR1 and CDR2: SGDLS and YYNGEE. CDR3 length: 14 amino acids. Trimming cost V 4 bases and J 1 base; bases outside gene matches: 4. The CDR3 DNA reads as TGTGCCAGCAGCCCAAGGGGGCCGAACACTGAAGCTTTCTTT. Translated: CASSPRGPNTEAFF.

V gene TRBV5-1 combines with J gene TRBJ1-1, with TRBD1 as a possible D gene (6 bases). V was trimmed by 4 bases and J by 0 bases, leaving 16 bases between them. Per germline, CDR1 SGHRS and CDR2 YFSETQ. CDR3 length equals 16 residues. CDR3 loop: CASSLGLGGLNTEAFF. The CDR3 region has the DNA TGCGCCAGCAGCCTCGGACTAGGGGGACTGAACACTGAAGCTTTCTTT.

The V call is TRBV12-3 or TRBV12-4, the J call TRBJ2-3; D is perhaps TRBD2 (5 bases). The CDR3 runs 11 residues. V gave up 3 bases and J gave up 8 bases, with 6 bases separating them. CDR3 in amino acids: CASSLSGTQYF. In DNA form, the CDR3 reads TGTGCCAGCAGTTTGAGCGGTACGCAGTATTTT.

The rearrangement links TRBV12-3 or TRBV12-4 to TRBJ2-1; possibly TRBD2 for D (5 bases). V lost 2 bases and J lost 5, with 7 bases in between. This CDR3 spans 13 amino acids. The CDR3 loop reads CASSLLRDNEQFF. Here the CDR3 DNA reads TGTGCCAGCAGTTTACTGAGGGACAATGAGCAGTTCTTC.

The rearrangement links TRBV4-2 to TRBJ2-7; 7 bases match TRBD2. J lost 5 bases, V lost 1 base, and 5 bases had no gene match. The V gene's germline CDR1 is LGHNA and CDR2 YNFKEQ. This CDR3 has 14 amino acids. The CDR3 here is CASSQAGGWDEQYF. The DNA for the CDR3 is TGTGCCAGCAGCCAAGCGGGGGGTTGGGACGAGCAGTACTTC.

This clone was detected once. The V call is TRBV4-2, the J call TRBJ2-4; 13 bases map to TRBD2. The V gene's germline CDR1 is LGHNA and CDR2 YNFKEQ. V was clipped by 1 base and J by 9 bases; unmatched bases: 6. This CDR3 spans 16 amino acids. CDR3 residues: CASSQGTSGSLGIQYF. The CDR3 DNA reads as TGTGCCAGCAGCCAAGGGACTAGCGGGAGTCTCGGCATTCAGTACTTC.

The chain employs TRBV28 and TRBJ2-4, with TRBD1 as a possible D gene (5 bases). Germline V lookup: CDR1 MDHEN, CDR2 SYDVKM. The CDR3 contains 14 residues. V lost 6 bases and J lost 8, with 17 bases in between. Written as DNA, the CDR3 is TGTGCCAGCAGCCCCCAGGGCGAGTTGGACATTCAGTACTTC. Translation: CASSPQGELDIQYF. The whole variable domain, remainder taken from reference TRBV28 and TRBJ2-4, is DVKVTQSSRYLVKRTGEKVFLECVQDMDHENMFWYRQDPGLGLRLIYFSYDVKMKEKGDIPEGYSVSREKKERFSLILESASTNQTSMYLCASSPQGELDIQYFGAGTRLSVL.

The chain combines TRBV7-3 with TRBJ2-3, with 10 bases lining up with TRBD2. CDR3 length: 15 residues. With 6 bases clipped from V and 4 bases from J, the junction kept 7 bases outside the gene matches. Germline CDR1 and CDR2: SGHTA and FQGTGA. CDR3 residues: CASSSPSGGADTQYF. The DNA for the CDR3 is TGTGCCAGCAGTTCCCCTAGCGGGGGCGCAGATACGCAGTATTTT.

The rearrangement uses TRBV15 and TRBJ2-7, with 8 bases lining up with TRBD1. Germline loops: CDR1 LNHNV, CDR2 YYDKDF (reference sequence). The trim removed 3 bases at V and 0 bases at J, leaving 4 bases unmatched. The CDR3 sequence is 15 residues long. In DNA form, the CDR3 reads TGTGCCACCAGCAGGGGCAGGGGGCCCTCCTACGAGCAGTACTTC. As protein: CATSRGRGPSYEQYF.

Here the CDR3 DNA reads TGTGCCAGCAGCAAACAGGACAGGGGGTACGAGCAGTACTTC. Its protein is CASSKQDRGYEQYF. V is TRBV21-1 and J is TRBJ2-7; TRBD1 is taken as the D call from the table, unchecked against the DNA. TRBV21-1 is a recognized pseudogene. There are 14 residues in the CDR3.

This chain links TRBV28 with TRBJ1-4; 7 nucleotides align to TRBD1. V was pared by 5 bases and J by 9 bases, with 15 bases of the junction left unmatched. The CDR3 is made up of 16 amino acids. Germline CDR1 reads MDHEN; CDR2 reads SYDVKM. The CDR3 spells CASSTPTRGRAQKLFF. The CDR3, as DNA: TGTGCCAGCAGTACCCCGACGAGGGGGCGCGCCCAAAAACTGTTTTTT. Drawing the rest from reference TRBV28 and TRBJ1-4, the complete variable domain is DVKVTQSSRYLVKRTGEKVFLECVQDMDHENMFWYRQDPGLGLRLIYFSYDVKMKEKGDIPEGYSVSREKKERFSLILESASTNQTSMYLCASSTPTRGRAQKLFFGSGTQLSVL.

J is TRBJ1-1 and V is TRBV2; TRBD1 is a possible D gene (6 bases). Germline loops: CDR1 SNHLY, CDR2 FYNNEI. Trimming removed 7 bases at V and 4 bases at J, with 19 bases between. The CDR3 loop spans 15 amino acids. CDR3 sequence (DNA): TGTGCCAGCACTCAAGGCCCAGGGGCGACCACTGAAGCTTTCTTT. This gives the protein CASTQGPGATTEAFF.